Shown below are 8 T cell receptor beta chains from a single sample sequenced in a study of neurological immune-mediated disorders. TCRdb recomputed calls from the 5' RACE reads with MiXCR, one row per CDR3 protein. The sample lists around 28,000 distinct CDR3 sequences, roughly 2.7% occurring once. Sequencing input: PBMCs. All receptors come from a woman between 45 and 65 years old with multiple sclerosis.

This clonotype was picked up many times. The CDR3, as DNA: TGCGCCAGCAGCACCGACAGGGGGCTCGACAATGAGCAGTTCTTC. As protein: CASSTDRGLDNEQFF. The V and J genes are TRBV5-1 and TRBJ2-1, with 10 bases that match TRBD1. Germline values: CDR1 SGHRS, CDR2 YFSETQ. V trimming: 4 bases; J trimming: 5 bases; junction bases outside the gene matches: 6. The CDR3 is made up of 15 amino acids.

At least ten counts were recorded for this clonotype. The gene calls are TRBV27 and TRBJ1-1, with unresolved D. Trimming took off 4 bases at V and 1 base at J, with 16 bases between the two ends. This CDR3 has 16 residues. Per germline, CDR1 MNHEY and CDR2 SMNVEV (reference sequence). CDR3: CASSSARREKNTEAFF. The CDR3 DNA follows: TGTGCCAGCAGTTCAGCCCGCCGGGAAAAGAACACTGAAGCTTTCTTT.

In its sample, this clonotype was seen many times. The rearrangement links TRBV6-5 to TRBJ1-5; 8 bases align to TRBD1. Trimming took 6 bases from V and 3 from J; bases not matched to a gene: 7. The germline CDR1 and CDR2 sequences are MNHEY and SVGAGI. This CDR3 comprises 15 residues. The chain's CDR3 is CASSPDRVHNQPQHF. The CDR3 nucleotides read TGTGCCAGCAGCCCGGACAGGGTCCACAATCAGCCCCAGCATTTT.

The table lists this clonotype with many counts. The V call is TRBV5-6, the J call TRBJ1-2; 7 bases align to TRBD1. V was pared by 0 bases and J by 5 bases, with 7 bases of the junction left unmatched. This CDR3 contains 15 residues. The V gene's germline CDR1 is SGHDT and CDR2 YYEEEE. In DNA, the CDR3 is TGTGCCAGCAGCTTGGAAAGGGGGCGAGGATATGGCTACACCTTC. This sequence encodes CASSLERGRGYGYTF.

This clonotype is medium-sized by share. The V and J genes are TRBV5-1 and TRBJ2-7; 7 bases fit TRBD2. The V gene's germline CDR1 is SGHRS and CDR2 YFSETQ. This CDR3 is 15 amino acids long. The ends lost 0 bases at V and 2 bases at J; junction bases unmatched: 5. The CDR3 DNA is TGCGCCAGCAGCTTGGTTAGCGGGTCAGCCTACGAGCAGTACTTC. This codes for CASSLVSGSAYEQYF.

The rearrangement joins TRBV7-2 to TRBJ2-1; 7 nucleotides match TRBD1. The CDR3 has 16 amino acids. Germline assignment: CDR1 SGHTA and CDR2 FQGNSA. The trim removed 1 base at V and 3 bases at J, leaving 6 bases unmatched. CDR3 residues: CASSLVRDRGYNEQFF. Here the CDR3 DNA reads TGTGCCAGCAGCTTAGTCCGGGACAGAGGCTACAATGAGCAGTTCTTC.

There are many counts of this clonotype. The J gene is TRBJ2-1, the V gene TRBV7-2, with TRBD2 matching 10 bases. Losses at the gene ends were 5 bases for V and 15 bases for J; bases not matched to a gene: 4. The CDR3 consists of 11 residues. CDR1 and CDR2 from the germline V gene are SGHTA and FQGNSA. CDR3 DNA sequence: TGTGCCAGCAGCCTTAGCGGGGGGCTGTTCTTC. It yields the protein CASSLSGGLFF.

Many counts were recorded for this clonotype. This sequence joins TRBV7-9 and TRBJ2-5; 12 positions agree with TRBD2. This CDR3 spans 14 amino acids. Germline V gene lookup returns CDR1 SEHNR and CDR2 FQNEAQ (reference sequence). V was pared by 5 bases and J by 2 bases, with 0 bases of the junction left unmatched. In DNA, the CDR3 is TGTGCCAGCAGCGGACTAGCGGGACAAGAGACCCAGTACTTC. Translated: CASSGLAGQETQYF.